One sample yielded the 30 T cell receptor beta chains listed below, sequenced in a study of CD8 T cells in Susac syndrome (dated by TCRdb to between 2018 and 2021). The library relied on the immunoSEQ multiplex PCR assay. RNA was extracted using the RNeasy kit, and roughly 0.5 to 1 ug of the RNA was reverse transcribed with random hexamers. TCRdb passed the public sequencing reads through fastp at Q25 and MiXCR, retaining productive beta sequences. Records with the same CDR3 protein are collapsed into one entry carrying the most frequent genes and DNA. The sample table holds 200,000 to 250,000 distinct CDR3 sequences, of which 94% were seen once. Clones ranked in the top ten supply around 0.15% of the sample. Sequencing input: CD4+ T cells from PBMCs. The receptor set was obtained from a human donor with Susac syndrome.

The chain links TRBV19 to TRBJ1-5; D is uncertain. Germline loops: CDR1 LNHDA, CDR2 SQIVND (reference sequence). Trimming left V 5 bases short and J 4 bases short, with 6 bases between. This CDR3 is built from 12 residues. The CDR3 loop reads CASSDPNQPQHF. DNA for the CDR3: TGTGCCAGTAGTGACCCGAATCAGCCCCAGCATTTT.

V is TRBV11-2 and J is TRBJ1-2; no reliable D call. CDR3 length equals 15 residues. V lost 3 bases, J lost 2 bases, and 13 bases lay in between. Germline V gene data show CDR1 as SGHAT and CDR2 as FQNNGV. The CDR3 sequence is CASSLLKGINYGYTF. The DNA of the CDR3 is TGTGCCAGCAGCTTGTTAAAAGGGATCAACTATGGCTACACCTTC.

The rearrangement links TRBV7-2 to TRBJ2-7; no clear D. CDR1 is SGHTA and CDR2 is FQGNSA in the germline V gene. The CDR3 sequence is 13 residues long. The V end lost 1 base, the J end lost 3 bases, and 7 bases lay between the germline ends. CDR3 region: CASSLERLYEQYF. For the CDR3, the DNA is TGTGCCAGCAGCTTAGAACGCCTCTACGAGCAGTACTTC.

The table lists this clonotype with a count of one. The chain carries TRBV19 and TRBJ2-7; D could derive from TRBD1 or TRBD2 (5 bases each). Germline V lookup: CDR1 LNHDA, CDR2 SQIVND (reference sequence). This CDR3 has 14 residues. With 5 bases removed from V and 0 bases from J, the gap between germline ends came to 11 bases. The CDR3, as DNA: TGTGCCAGTAGTCCCTGGGACGGCTCCTACGAGCAGTACTTC. Amino acid sequence: CASSPWDGSYEQYF.

The V call is TRBV20-1, the J call TRBJ2-6; TRBD2 matches 10 bases. From germline, CDR1 is DFQATT and CDR2 SNEGSKA (reference sequence). The CDR3 extends over 18 amino acids. DNA of the CDR3: TGCGGATTCCCTCCAGCGGGGGGGCTAGACTCTGGGGCCAACGTCCTGACTTTC. Amino acids: CGFPPAGGLDSGANVLTF.

The chain recombines TRBV30 with TRBJ1-1; D is ambiguous. This CDR3 has 15 residues. With 5 bases removed from V and 1 base from J, the gap between germline ends came to 17 bases. Per germline, CDR1 GTSNPN and CDR2 SVGIG (reference sequence). Here the CDR3 DNA reads TGTGCCTGGGGAGGCGCAGGTGGCAAGAACACTGAAGCTTTCTTT. Its translation: CAWGGAGGKNTEAFF.

This sequence joins TRBV5-1 and TRBJ2-3, with 10 nucleotides matching TRBD2. V was clipped by 0 bases and J by 0 bases; unmatched bases: 4. CDR1 SGHRS and CDR2 YFSETQ come from the germline V gene. The CDR3 spans 17 residues. The CDR3 DNA reads TGCGCCAGCAGCTTGGCTAGCGGGGGTTCTAGCACAGATACGCAGTATTTT. This encodes CASSLASGGSSTDTQYF. The full variable domain, its missing parts supplied by reference TRBV5-1 and TRBJ2-3, is KAGVTQTPRYLIKTRGQQVTLSCSPISGHRSVSWYQQTPGQGLQFLFEYFSETQRNKGNFPGRFSGRQFSNSRSEMNVSTLELGDSALYLCASSLASGGSSTDTQYFGPGTRLTVL.

The chain carries TRBV12-3 or TRBV12-4 and TRBJ1-2; no clear D. The CDR3 is 14 amino acids. The V end was cut by 3 bases, the J end by 3 bases, with 11 bases between. CDR3 coding DNA: TGTGCCAGCAGTTTCTCGGACCCCTACTATGGCTACACCTTC. This codes for CASSFSDPYYGYTF.

V is TRBV29-1 and J is TRBJ1-1, with D possibly matching TRBD1 (5 bases). V was shortened by 6 bases and J by 6 bases, with 14 bases between the two germline ends. The CDR3 extends over 12 amino acids. Germline loops: CDR1 SQVTM, CDR2 ANQGSEA. CDR3 residues: CSVGDSGAEAFF. DNA of the CDR3: TGCAGCGTCGGCGACAGCGGGGCTGAAGCTTTCTTT.

The rearrangement links TRBV10-3 to TRBJ2-2; 8 bases are shared with TRBD1. Trimming at V came to 5 bases and at J to 4 bases, leaving 3 bases not matched to a gene. CDR3 size: 14 residues. Per the germline V gene, CDR1 is ENHRY and CDR2 is SYGVKD. This CDR3 is CAISPDRATGELFF. DNA for the CDR3: TGTGCCATCAGTCCGGACAGGGCCACCGGGGAGCTGTTTTTT.

This chain connects TRBV5-4 to TRBJ2-2; a possible D gene is TRBD2 (5 bases). This CDR3 is 14 amino acids long. The V end was cut by 4 bases, the J end by 6 bases, with 13 bases between. Germline V CDR1 and CDR2: SGHNT, YYREEE (reference sequence). The CDR3 sequence: CASSQLEEAGELFF. The CDR3 region has the DNA TGTGCCAGCAGCCAGTTGGAGGAGGCCGGGGAGCTGTTTTTT.

The rearrangement joins TRBV9 to TRBJ1-5; D uncertain. CDR1 and CDR2 from the germline V gene are SGDLS and YYNGEE. The CDR3 is 15 residues long. Trimming shortened V by 4 bases and J by 1 base, and 12 bases separated the two germline ends. The CDR3, as DNA: TGTGCCAGCAGCCCATATGCAGAAAGCAATCAGCCCCAGCATTTT. This gives the protein CASSPYAESNQPQHF.

The chain uses TRBV7-2 and TRBJ1-5; tentatively, D is TRBD1 (6 bases). V lost 5 bases and J 2 bases, leaving 16 bases between the germline ends. The germline CDR1 and CDR2 sequences are SGHTA and FQGNSA. CDR3 length: 16 residues. The CDR3 DNA is TGTGCCAGCAGCCCGACCAGGGGAGAGGGCAATCAGCCCCAGCATTTT. It codes for CASSPTRGEGNQPQHF.

The chain carries TRBV3-1 and TRBJ2-1; D gene ambiguous. CDR3 length: 11 residues. The germline V gene has CDR1 LGHDT and CDR2 YNNKEL (reference sequence). V was shortened by 1 base and J by 10 bases, with 5 bases between the two germline ends. This CDR3 is CASSQAAEQFF. CDR3 in DNA: TGTGCCAGCAGCCAAGCCGCAGAGCAGTTCTTC.

The V gene is TRBV5-1, the J gene TRBJ2-4; no definite D call. The length of the CDR3 is 16 residues. Between the trimmed V and J ends, which lost 0 bases and 1 base, there was a span of 11 bases. Looked up from germline, CDR1 is SGHRS and CDR2 is YFSETQ. CDR3 DNA: TGCGCCAGCAGCTTGGGAGACACAACTGCCAAAAACATTCAGTACTTC. It yields the protein CASSLGDTTAKNIQYF. The full variable domain, rest sourced from reference TRBV5-1 and TRBJ2-4, is KAGVTQTPRYLIKTRGQQVTLSCSPISGHRSVSWYQQTPGQGLQFLFEYFSETQRNKGNFPGRFSGRQFSNSRSEMNVSTLELGDSALYLCASSLGDTTAKNIQYFGAGTRLSVL.

The gene calls are TRBV4-1 and TRBJ1-5, with D possibly matching TRBD1 (6 bases). Germline assignment: CDR1 MGHRA and CDR2 YSYEKL. Trimming stripped 0 bases from V and 5 bases from J, with 11 bases between. The CDR3 sequence is 15 residues long. As DNA, the CDR3 is TGCGCCAGCAGCCAAGAACGGACAGACGATCAGCCCCAGCATTTT. Translating gives CASSQERTDDQPQHF.

The chain links TRBV5-1 to TRBJ2-1; 9 positions match TRBD1. The V and J ends lost 0 bases and 5 bases, in that order; junction bases with no gene match: 3. The CDR3 runs 15 residues. Germline CDR1 and CDR2: SGHRS and YFSETQ. CDR3: CASSLGDRVDNEQFF. CDR3 DNA sequence: TGCGCCAGCAGCTTGGGGGACAGGGTGGACAATGAGCAGTTCTTC. The full variable domain, in which reference TRBV5-1 and TRBJ2-1 provide the parts outside the CDR3, is KAGVTQTPRYLIKTRGQQVTLSCSPISGHRSVSWYQQTPGQGLQFLFEYFSETQRNKGNFPGRFSGRQFSNSRSEMNVSTLELGDSALYLCASSLGDRVDNEQFFGPGTRLTVL.

CDR3 residues: CASSDNSPLHF. In DNA, the CDR3 is TGTGCCAGCAGTGATAATTCACCCCTCCACTTT. The chain carries TRBV25-1 and TRBJ1-6; D uncertain. Germline V gives CDR1 MGHDK, CDR2 SYGVNS. This CDR3 comprises 11 residues. Deletions cut 3 bases from V and 6 bases from J, with 0 bases between.

The genes are TRBV5-1 and TRBJ1-4, with D unclear. Germline V gene data show CDR1 as SGHRS and CDR2 as YFSETQ. V was shortened by 4 bases and J by 3 bases, with 10 bases between the two germline ends. The CDR3 covers 14 residues. The CDR3 bases are TGCGCCAGCAGCCTAAACCAGGCTAATGAAAAACTGTTTTTT. It codes for CASSLNQANEKLFF. Full variable domain (outside the CDR3, taken from reference TRBV5-1 and TRBJ1-4): KAGVTQTPRYLIKTRGQQVTLSCSPISGHRSVSWYQQTPGQGLQFLFEYFSETQRNKGNFPGRFSGRQFSNSRSEMNVSTLELGDSALYLCASSLNQANEKLFFGSGTQLSVL.

The chain employs TRBV7-2 and TRBJ1-2; TRBD1 might be the D (5 bases). V was clipped by 0 bases and J by 4 bases, with 12 bases between them. Looked up from germline, CDR1 is SGHTA and CDR2 is FQGNSA. CDR3 length equals 15 residues. As DNA, the CDR3 is TGTGCCAGCAGCTTAGCAATCGGACAATTCTATGGCTACACCTTC. Amino acids: CASSLAIGQFYGYTF.

The chain employs TRBV5-4 and TRBJ2-3; 9 bases are a match to TRBD2. V lost 4 bases to trimming and J lost 1 base; unmatched junction nucleotides: 4. The CDR3 totals 15 residues. Germline V CDR1 and CDR2: SGHNT, YYREEE (reference sequence). In DNA form, the CDR3 reads TGTGCCAGCAGCCCTAGCGGGGCTGGCACAGATACGCAGTATTTT. The encoded protein is CASSPSGAGTDTQYF.

This chain links TRBV20-1 with TRBJ2-3; TRBD2 matches at 11 bases. CDR3 length equals 16 residues. The V and J ends lost 5 bases and 0 bases, in that order; junction bases with no gene match: 7. CDR1 is DFQATT, CDR2 SNEGSKA, per germline (reference sequence). The CDR3, as DNA: TGCAGTGCTCCCCAGCGACTAGCGGGGAGCACAGATACGCAGTATTTT. Encoded protein: CSAPQRLAGSTDTQYF.

V usage is TRBV7-8 and J usage is TRBJ2-2; D not resolved. The CDR3 spans 15 residues. Germline V gene sequence: CDR1 SGHVS, CDR2 FQNEAQ. Trimming took off 2 bases at V and 7 bases at J, with 14 bases between the two ends. The CDR3, as DNA: TGTGCCAGCAGCTTAACCGATCTGGTCGACGGGGAGCTGTTTTTT. Protein: CASSLTDLVDGELFF.

This chain links TRBV20-1 with TRBJ1-1; D ambiguous. Germline CDR1 and CDR2: DFQATT and SNEGSKA (reference sequence). This CDR3 is 13 amino acids long. V lost 6 bases and J lost 4, with 15 bases in between. The CDR3 region is CSASPGEGTEAFF. Written as DNA, the CDR3 is TGCAGTGCCAGTCCCGGGGAGGGCACTGAAGCTTTCTTT.

This chain joins TRBV7-9 and TRBJ2-5; no clear D. The germline V gene encodes CDR1 SEHNR and CDR2 FQNEAQ (reference sequence). The CDR3 has 14 amino acids. V dropped 5 bases and J dropped 2 bases, with 12 bases sitting between them. The CDR3 here is CASSRVGAQETQYF. CDR3 sequence (DNA): TGTGCCAGCAGCCGGGTAGGAGCTCAAGAGACCCAGTACTTC.

This chain links TRBV7-2 with TRBJ2-7; D ambiguous. The CDR3 has 13 residues. Germline loops: CDR1 SGHTA, CDR2 FQGNSA. The V end was cut by 0 bases, the J end by 2 bases, with 5 bases between. CDR3 region: CASSLAQTYEQYF. CDR3 coding DNA: TGTGCCAGCAGCTTAGCGCAGACCTACGAGCAGTACTTC.

The chain links TRBV9 to TRBJ2-1, with TRBD2 matching over 8 bases. Germline CDR1 SGDLS, CDR2 YYNGEE. V trimming: 0 bases; J trimming: 14 bases; junction bases outside the gene matches: 4. The CDR3 runs 12 residues. The CDR3 sequence is CASSVAGGPKFF. In DNA form, the CDR3 reads TGTGCCAGCAGCGTAGCGGGGGGGCCGAAGTTCTTC.

The chain uses TRBV12-5 and TRBJ2-1; 9 positions agree with TRBD1. CDR3 size: 15 residues. Germline CDR1 LGHNT, CDR2 FRNRAP. V lost 8 bases and J lost 2; bases outside the gene matches: 7. This CDR3 reads CASPNRQGAYNEQFF. The CDR3 DNA is TGTGCTAGTCCAAACCGACAGGGGGCCTACAATGAGCAGTTCTTC. Full variable domain (missing parts from reference TRBV12-5 and TRBJ2-1): DARVTQTPRHKVTEMGQEVTMRCQPILGHNTVFWYRQTMMQGLELLAYFRNRAPLDDSGMPKDRFSAEMPDATLATLKIQPSEPRDSAVYFCASPNRQGAYNEQFFGPGTRLTVL.

This chain joins TRBV20-1 and TRBJ2-5, with 10 nucleotides matching TRBD1. Losses at the gene ends were 8 bases for V and 5 bases for J; bases not matched to a gene: 11. The V gene's germline CDR1 is DFQATT and CDR2 SNEGSKA (reference sequence). CDR3 length: 14 amino acids. The CDR3 sequence is CSSYGQGGAETQYF. Written as DNA, the CDR3 is TGCAGTTCTTACGGACAGGGGGGTGCGGAGACCCAGTACTTC.

The V and J genes are TRBV7-2 and TRBJ1-2; D is unclear. The germline CDR1 and CDR2 sequences are SGHTA and FQGNSA. Deletions cut 5 bases from V and 8 bases from J, with 15 bases between. The CDR3 has 13 amino acids. The CDR3 region is CASSQGWWAGYTF. The CDR3 DNA reads TGTGCCAGCAGCCAAGGTTGGTGGGCAGGCTACACCTTC. Supplemented by reference TRBV7-2 and TRBJ1-2, the full variable domain reads GAGVSQSPSNKVTEKGKDVELRCDPISGHTALYWYRQSLGQGLEFLIYFQGNSAPDKSGLPSDRFSAERTGGSVSTLTIQRTQQEDSAVYLCASSQGWWAGYTFGSGTRLTVV.